The 18 T cell receptor beta chains below all came from one sample that was sequenced in a study of blood T cell repertoires in COVID-19. TCRdb's copy holds only in-frame clones and misses some; the assay was immunoSEQ multiplex PCR. The table shows more than 70,000 clones, with 75% to 95% occurring only once. The sample comprised peripheral blood. These receptors all come from a woman older than 75 with acute or convalescent COVID-19.

CDR3 sequence: CASSYRGLYNSPLHF. CDR3 sequence (DNA): TGTGCCAGCAGTTACAGGGGTCTCTATAATTCACCCCTCCACTTT. This chain links TRBV6-5 with TRBJ1-6; D is perhaps TRBD1 (5 bases). Germline assignment: CDR1 MNHEY and CDR2 SVGAGI. This CDR3 contains 15 residues. V was trimmed by 2 bases and J by 3 bases, leaving 8 bases between them.

The chain links TRBV28 to TRBJ1-3; D unresolved. V was clipped by 6 bases and J by 1 base, with 10 bases between them. CDR1 and CDR2 (germline): MDHEN, SYDVKM. The CDR3 is made up of 14 amino acids. The DNA of the CDR3 is TGTGCCAGCAGACCCAACAGATCTGGAAACACCATATATTTT. Its protein product is CASRPNRSGNTIYF.

The chain combines TRBV12-1 with TRBJ2-5; whether TRBD2, the table's D call, matches the DNA was not checked. TRBV12-1 is given as a pseudogene. This CDR3 contains 17 residues. This CDR3 reads CASSSCRGLAGIETQYF. The CDR3 DNA reads as TGTGCCAGCAGCTCTTGCAGGGGACTAGCGGGGATAGAGACCCAGTACTTC.

This sequence joins TRBV13 and TRBJ2-5; 7 nucleotides line up with TRBD1. The V gene end was trimmed by 7 bases and the J gene end by 5 bases; junction bases not matched to a gene: 7. This CDR3 is 13 amino acids long. In germline, CDR1 is PRHDT, CDR2 FYEKMQ (reference sequence). CDR3 nucleotides: TGTGCCAGCACCACAGGGGCCCACGAGACCCAGTACTTC. Translation gives CASTTGAHETQYF.

The chain links TRBV29-1 to TRBJ2-2, with 7 bases identical to TRBD1. Germline trimming cut 5 bases from V and 6 bases from J; bases unmatched to any gene: 12. The length of the CDR3 is 15 residues. In germline, CDR1 is SQVTM, CDR2 ANQGSEA. The CDR3 nucleotides are TGCAGCGTTCCCGTGACAGGGTCGGTTGCCGGGGAGCTGTTTTTT. This codes for CSVPVTGSVAGELFF.

The rearrangement links TRBV4-1 to TRBJ1-4, with 9 positions matching TRBD1. Germline CDR1 reads MGHRA; CDR2 reads YSYEKL. The CDR3 is 16 residues long. V dropped 1 base and J dropped 8; count of bases not matched to a gene: 8. The CDR3 is CASSQGRRDRAEKLFF. In DNA, the CDR3 is TGCGCCAGCAGCCAAGGCCGCCGGGACAGGGCGGAAAAACTGTTTTTT.

The chain couples TRBV24-1 to TRBJ2-2; D is perhaps TRBD1 (6 bases). Germline CDR1 KGHDR, CDR2 SFDVKD. Trimming stripped 6 bases from V and 7 bases from J, with 17 bases between. The CDR3 runs 15 residues. In nucleotides, the CDR3 is TGTGCCACCAGTTGGGGGCAGGGCCACGGCGGGGAGCTGTTTTTT. Translation: CATSWGQGHGGELFF.

The gene calls are TRBV5-1 and TRBJ1-2; 7 nucleotides match TRBD1. Germline CDR1 and CDR2: SGHRS and YFSETQ. The CDR3 has 14 amino acids. Trimming took 4 bases from V and 2 from J; bases not matched to a gene: 5. In nucleotides, the CDR3 is TGCGCCAGCAGCCAGGGACAGCTAAACTATGGCTACACCTTC. Protein product: CASSQGQLNYGYTF. Looking up the rest from reference TRBV5-1 and TRBJ1-2 gives the full variable domain: KAGVTQTPRYLIKTRGQQVTLSCSPISGHRSVSWYQQTPGQGLQFLFEYFSETQRNKGNFPGRFSGRQFSNSRSEMNVSTLELGDSALYLCASSQGQLNYGYTFGSGTRLTVV.

J is TRBJ2-5 and V is TRBV28; 8 nucleotides align to TRBD1. The length of the CDR3 is 14 residues. Trimming took 6 bases from V and 5 from J; bases not matched to a gene: 8. Germline assignment: CDR1 MDHEN and CDR2 SYDVKM. The CDR3 DNA is TGTGCCAGCAGGGGGACAGGCCCCGGCGAGACCCAGTACTTC. It encodes CASRGTGPGETQYF.

This CDR3 reads CASSVGQVGYEQYF. As DNA, the CDR3 is TGTGCCAGCAGCGTAGGACAGGTCGGGTACGAGCAGTACTTC. The rearrangement uses TRBV9 and TRBJ2-7, with D possibly TRBD1 on 6 matching bases. Trimming stripped 0 bases from V and 4 bases from J, with 11 bases between. CDR3 length equals 14 residues. The germline V gene has CDR1 SGDLS and CDR2 YYNGEE. The complete variable domain, with remaining parts taken from reference TRBV9 and TRBJ2-7, reads DSGVTQTPKHLITATGQRVTLRCSPRSGDLSVYWYQQSLDQGLQFLIQYYNGEERAKGNILERFSAQQFPDLHSELNLSSLELGDSALYFCASSVGQVGYEQYFGPGTRLTVT.

The chain joins TRBV15 to TRBJ1-5, with 7 nucleotides matching TRBD1. CDR1 is LNHNV, CDR2 YYDKDF, per germline (reference sequence). The V gene end was trimmed by 0 bases and the J gene end by 6 bases; junction bases not matched to a gene: 8. The CDR3 is made up of 16 amino acids. CDR3 residues: CATSRDGRGRGQPQHF. CDR3 nucleotides: TGTGCCACCAGCAGAGACGGCAGGGGGAGAGGTCAGCCCCAGCATTTT.

The chain is built from TRBV2 and TRBJ2-5, with a weak D call TRBD1 (5 bases). V gave up 5 bases and J gave up 5 bases, with 6 bases separating them. Germline loops: CDR1 SNHLY, CDR2 FYNNEI. The CDR3 extends over 11 amino acids. CDR3 residues: CASSRQETQYF. The CDR3 DNA sequence: TGTGCCAGCAGTCGACAGGAGACCCAGTACTTC.

The chain has TRBV9 and TRBJ2-2, with no clear D. Trimming cost V 6 bases and J 6 bases, with 12 bases left between them. Germline CDR1 is SGDLS and CDR2 is YYNGEE. This CDR3 is 13 amino acids long. For the CDR3, the DNA is TGTGCCAGCACTCAATTTAGAGCCGGGGAGCTGTTTTTT. It codes for CASTQFRAGELFF.

The chain recombines TRBV4-1 with TRBJ2-6; D perhaps matches TRBD2 (5 bases). Trimming left V 0 bases short and J 2 bases short, with 8 bases between. The CDR3 covers 16 residues. Germline V gene lookup returns CDR1 MGHRA and CDR2 YSYEKL. CDR3 in amino acids: CASSQERVPGANVLTF. The DNA for the CDR3 is TGCGCCAGCAGCCAAGAGCGGGTGCCTGGGGCCAACGTCCTGACTTTC.

The chain uses TRBV1 and TRBJ2-2; the table's D call, TRBD2, has no DNA check behind it. TRBV1 corresponds to a pseudogene. The CDR3 runs 15 residues. Here the CDR3 reads CTSSSPSRVTKELFF. The CDR3 bases are TGCACCAGCAGTTCCCCATCGCGGGTAACGAAGGAGCTGTTTTTT.

The V and J genes are TRBV25-1 and TRBJ1-1; the D gene is possibly TRBD1 (6 bases). This CDR3 spans 13 amino acids. CDR1 is MGHDK, CDR2 SYGVNS, per germline. Trimming stripped 4 bases from V and 7 bases from J, with 13 bases between. DNA of the CDR3: TGTGCCAGCAGTGTTGGGACACCGGGTGAAGCTTTCTTT. The encoded protein is CASSVGTPGEAFF.

The chain joins TRBV7-2 to TRBJ1-1; D not certain. The germline V gene encodes CDR1 SGHTA and CDR2 FQGNSA. The CDR3 covers 14 residues. Trimming cost V 5 bases and J 4 bases, with 14 bases left between them. CDR3 DNA: TGTGCCAGCAGCCCCCATCTTAGGAGCACTGAAGCTTTCTTT. Translating gives CASSPHLRSTEAFF.

The V and J genes are TRBV7-6 and TRBJ1-1; possibly TRBD1 for D (5 bases). CDR3 size: 15 residues. From germline, CDR1 is SGHVS and CDR2 FNYEAQ. V dropped 1 base and J dropped 0 bases, with 9 bases sitting between them. The CDR3 here is CASSLGAGLNTEAFF. Written as DNA, the CDR3 is TGTGCCAGCAGCTTAGGGGCAGGGTTGAACACTGAAGCTTTCTTT.